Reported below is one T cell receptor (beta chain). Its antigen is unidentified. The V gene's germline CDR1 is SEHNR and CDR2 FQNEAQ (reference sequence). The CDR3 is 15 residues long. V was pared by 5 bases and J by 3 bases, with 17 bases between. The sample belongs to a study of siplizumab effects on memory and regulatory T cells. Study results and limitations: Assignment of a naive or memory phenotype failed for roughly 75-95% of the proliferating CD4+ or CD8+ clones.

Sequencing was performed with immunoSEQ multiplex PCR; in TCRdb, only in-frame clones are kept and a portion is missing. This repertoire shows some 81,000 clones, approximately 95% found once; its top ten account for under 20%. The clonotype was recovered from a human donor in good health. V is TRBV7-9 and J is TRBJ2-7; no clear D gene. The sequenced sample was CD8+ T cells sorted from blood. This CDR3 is CASSPASNWGYEQYF. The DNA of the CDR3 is TGTGCCAGCAGCCCAGCCTCCAACTGGGGCTACGAGCAGTACTTC.